A selection of T cell receptor beta chains follows, all from one sample in a study of regulatory T cells in long-lasting Graves disease. TCRdb re-derived calls from the multiplex PCR reads in MiXCR, one entry per CDR3 protein. Counted here are approximately 440,000 distinct CDR3 sequences, 23% occurring once; the ten biggest clones make up 26%. Here the sequenced sample was peripheral blood mononuclear cells (PBMCs), taken when the disease was refractory, from a patient treated with antithyroid drugs. Receptor source: a female donor with Graves disease. The CDR3 runs from the conserved cysteine through the conserved F or W. The D gene is left open where the match is weak. Only part of the rows carry a size: once, few, many, or a class if the clone is expanded.

cdr3_aa cdr3_nt clone_size j_call v_call d_call
CASSGTGGGQPQHF TGTGCCAGCAGTGGAACAGGGGGCGGTCAGCCCCAGCATTTT NA TRBJ1-5 TRBV6-1 TRBD1
CSAGWAEAFF TGCAGTGCGGGTTGGGCTGAAGCTTTCTTT many TRBJ1-1 TRBV20-1 NA
CASSLIHRLGSPLHF TGTGCCAGCAGTTTAATCCACCGGTTGGGCTCACCCCTCCACTTT many TRBJ1-6 TRBV28 NA
CAASGTETLSGNTIYF TGTGCCGCCTCCGGGACAGAGACCCTCTCTGGAAACACCATATATTTT few TRBJ1-3 TRBV11-3 TRBD1
CASSLDRRKNTEAFF TGTGCCAGCAGTTTAGACCGTCGGAAGAACACTGAAGCTTTCTTT many TRBJ1-1 TRBV12-3/TRBV12-4 NA
CSASRLAGGNEQFF TGCAGTGCTAGTAGACTAGCGGGGGGCAATGAGCAGTTCTTC NA TRBJ2-1 TRBV20-1 TRBD2
CASSSFLSGSFSYEQYF TGTGCCAGCAGTTCCTTCCTCAGCGGGAGTTTTAGCTACGAGCAGTACTTC few TRBJ2-7 TRBV6-2/TRBV6-3 TRBD2
CSARAYQGDPYEQYF TGCAGTGCTAGAGCATATCAGGGGGACCCCTACGAGCAGTACTTC NA TRBJ2-7 TRBV20-1 TRBD1
CSARAGGFHTGELFF TGCAGTGCTAGAGCGGGAGGATTCCACACCGGGGAGCTGTTTTTT many TRBJ2-2 TRBV20-1 TRBD2
CASSFGTEAFF TGTGCCAGCAGTTTTGGCACTGAAGCTTTCTTT many TRBJ1-1 TRBV12-3/TRBV12-4 NA
CASSLGSQPNYGYTF TGCGCCAGCAGCTTGGGCAGCCAGCCTAACTATGGCTACACCTTC NA TRBJ1-2 TRBV5-1 NA
CASSFLLGGSTKQYF TGTGCCAGCAGTTTCCTTTTGGGCGGGAGTACCAAGCAGTACTTC many TRBJ2-7 TRBV28 TRBD2
CASSDRRQGEETQYF TGCGCCAGCAGTGATCGGCGACAGGGAGAAGAGACCCAGTACTTC NA TRBJ2-5 TRBV10-1 TRBD1
CASSLGQTETQYF TGCGCCAGCAGCTTGGGCCAGACGGAGACCCAGTACTTC many TRBJ2-5 TRBV5-1 NA
CSARDRKGLGNTEAFF TGCAGTGCTAGAGATCGCAAAGGGTTGGGAAACACTGAAGCTTTCTTT NA TRBJ1-1 TRBV20-1 NA
CASSLSGPAGGLYGYTF TGTGCCAGCAGTTTATCCGGCCCGGCAGGGGGCTTATATGGCTACACCTTC few TRBJ1-2 TRBV27 TRBD1
CASSLQPRSDEQFF TGTGCCAGCAGTTTGCAACCCCGGAGTGATGAGCAGTTCTTC few TRBJ2-1 TRBV28 NA
CASSVAGGELFF TGTGCCAGCAGCGTAGCGGGCGGGGAGCTGTTTTTT many TRBJ2-2 TRBV7-8 TRBD2
CASSIDGNTEAFF TGTGCCAGTAGTATAGACGGGAACACTGAAGCTTTCTTT many TRBJ1-1 TRBV19 NA
CASSLTGGPYEQYF TGCGCCAGCAGCTTGACGGGCGGTCCCTACGAGCAGTACTTC many TRBJ2-7 TRBV5-1 NA
CASSFREGTSWNEQYF TGTGCCAGCAGCTTCCGGGAGGGGACTAGTTGGAACGAGCAGTACTTC NA TRBJ2-7 TRBV7-9 TRBD2
CAISAKSTGTTVRQYF TGTGCCATCAGTGCGAAGTCAACTGGGACTACTGTGCGGCAGTACTTC NA TRBJ2-7 TRBV10-3 TRBD2
CASSVGLAGGNQETQYF TGTGCCAGCAGCGTAGGACTAGCGGGAGGGAACCAAGAGACCCAGTACTTC few TRBJ2-5 TRBV9 TRBD2
CSADLGYATGELFF TGCAGCGCTGACCTCGGTTACGCCACCGGGGAGCTGTTTTTT many TRBJ2-2 TRBV29-1 NA
CASSSGIWETQYF TGTGCCAGCAGCTCCGGAATTTGGGAGACCCAGTACTTC NA TRBJ2-5 TRBV7-2 NA
CASSRSGQGVYEQYF TGTGCCAGCAGCCGAAGCGGACAGGGTGTCTACGAGCAGTACTTC NA TRBJ2-7 TRBV7-9 TRBD1
CASSDPGNTGELFF TGTGCCAGCAGTGACCCGGGGAACACCGGGGAGCTGTTTTTT NA TRBJ2-2 TRBV2 NA
CASSLPQGLGYTF TGTGCCAGCAGTTTGCCTCAGGGGCTTGGCTACACCTTC many TRBJ1-2 TRBV28 NA
CASSWDSSYGYTF TGTGCCAGCAGCTGGGACTCCTCCTATGGCTACACCTTC few TRBJ1-2 TRBV6-1 NA
CASRPGLAGARVAETQYF TGTGCCAGCAGACCGGGACTAGCGGGAGCTCGCGTTGCGGAGACCCAGTACTTC NA TRBJ2-5 TRBV2 TRBD2
CASSRGTQTNQPQHF TGTGCCAGCAGTCGCGGGACGCAGACCAATCAGCCCCAGCATTTT many TRBJ1-5 TRBV2 NA
CASRHPPESKTQYF TGTGCCAGCAGACACCCCCCAGAAAGCAAGACCCAGTACTTC NA TRBJ2-5 TRBV27 NA
CASSSGSFSYEQYF TGTGCCAGCAGTTCCGGGTCCTTCTCCTACGAGCAGTACTTC NA TRBJ2-7 TRBV6-2/TRBV6-3 NA
CASSPDSISYEQYF TGTGCCAGCAGCCCGGACAGCATCTCCTACGAGCAGTACTTC many TRBJ2-7 TRBV6-1 NA
CASSPSDRFYGYTF TGTGCCAGCAGCCCTTCGGACAGGTTCTATGGCTACACCTTC NA TRBJ1-2 TRBV14 TRBD1
CASSYPGTYEQYF TGTGCCAGCAGTTACCCCGGAACCTACGAGCAGTACTTC few TRBJ2-7 TRBV6-5 NA
CASRPGTGGLYEQYF TGTGCCAGCAGACCCGGGACAGGGGGTCTCTACGAGCAGTACTTC many TRBJ2-7 TRBV28 TRBD1
CSAKGQVGGIDEQYF TGCAGTGCAAAGGGGCAGGTAGGGGGCATCGACGAGCAGTACTTC few TRBJ2-7 TRBV20-1 TRBD1
CASGLVLARATYEQYF TGTGCTAGTGGTTTGGTACTGGCCCGCGCCACCTACGAGCAGTACTTC NA TRBJ2-7 TRBV12-5 NA
CASSLGRAGAGEQYF TGTGCCAGCAGCTTAGGAAGAGCGGGAGCGGGCGAGCAGTACTTC many TRBJ2-7 TRBV7-3 TRBD2
CASSRTSGADTQYF TGTGCCAGCAGTCGGACTAGCGGGGCAGATACGCAGTATTTT once TRBJ2-3 TRBV12-3/TRBV12-4 TRBD2
CASSGTSTVTEAFF TGTGCCAGCAGCGGTACCTCCACCGTGACTGAAGCTTTCTTT many TRBJ1-1 TRBV7-6 NA
CASSLYGDLNTEAFF TGTGCCAGCAGCTTGTACGGGGACCTGAACACTGAAGCTTTCTTT NA TRBJ1-1 TRBV5-4 NA
CSVAGPDRDRETQYF TGCAGCGTTGCCGGCCCCGACAGGGACCGAGAGACCCAGTACTTC once TRBJ2-5 TRBV29-1 TRBD1
CASSRRTSGYEQYF TGTGCCAGCAGTAGGAGGACTAGCGGCTACGAGCAGTACTTC many TRBJ2-7 TRBV6-1 TRBD2
CASSFGFMDEQFF TGTGCCAGCAGCTTTGGGTTCATGGATGAGCAGTTCTTC NA TRBJ2-1 TRBV7-2 NA
CASSGGVTPAFF TGTGCCAGCAGTGGGGGGGTCACCCCAGCTTTCTTT many TRBJ1-1 TRBV2 NA
CASSLSGGRDTEAFF TGTGCCAGCAGTTTATCGGGGGGACGGGACACTGAAGCTTTCTTT few TRBJ1-1 TRBV27 NA
CASSDVVRWQPQHF TGTGCCAGCAGTGATGTAGTCCGGTGGCAGCCCCAGCATTTT many TRBJ1-5 TRBV2 NA
CATGRAVTDTQYF TGTGCCACCGGGAGGGCCGTTACAGATACGCAGTATTTT NA TRBJ2-3 TRBV27 TRBD2
CASSPFNYEQYF TGTGCCAGCAGCCCTTTCAACTACGAGCAGTACTTC few TRBJ2-7 TRBV12-3/TRBV12-4 NA
CATSAIAGDGTQYF TGTGCCACCTCCGCGATAGCGGGAGATGGGACCCAGTACTTC NA TRBJ2-5 TRBV24-1 TRBD2
CASRRGTGDYTGELFF TGTGCCAGCAGGAGAGGGACAGGGGATTACACCGGGGAGCTGTTTTTT NA TRBJ2-2 TRBV27 TRBD1
CASSLELAGAATQYF TGTGCCAGCAGCTTAGAACTAGCGGGTGCCGCGACCCAGTACTTC few TRBJ2-5 TRBV11-2 TRBD2